This T cell receptor beta chain appears in the sequencing data of a study of monozygotic twins with inflammatory bowel disease. This CDR3 contains 16 residues. Germline CDR1 MGHDK, CDR2 SYGVNS. TCRdb reprocessed the 5' RACE reads and reports one entry per CDR3 protein, with no DNA. The sample has 150,000 to 200,000 distinct CDR3 sequences. This TCR was sampled from a human donor with ulcerative colitis or Crohn's disease, or a healthy co-twin of an affected twin (not recorded which). The chain links TRBV25-1 to TRBJ2-7; the D call from TCRdb, TRBD2, cannot be confirmed without DNA. The material sequenced was blood. CDR3 sequence reads: CASSGRREANLYEQYF.